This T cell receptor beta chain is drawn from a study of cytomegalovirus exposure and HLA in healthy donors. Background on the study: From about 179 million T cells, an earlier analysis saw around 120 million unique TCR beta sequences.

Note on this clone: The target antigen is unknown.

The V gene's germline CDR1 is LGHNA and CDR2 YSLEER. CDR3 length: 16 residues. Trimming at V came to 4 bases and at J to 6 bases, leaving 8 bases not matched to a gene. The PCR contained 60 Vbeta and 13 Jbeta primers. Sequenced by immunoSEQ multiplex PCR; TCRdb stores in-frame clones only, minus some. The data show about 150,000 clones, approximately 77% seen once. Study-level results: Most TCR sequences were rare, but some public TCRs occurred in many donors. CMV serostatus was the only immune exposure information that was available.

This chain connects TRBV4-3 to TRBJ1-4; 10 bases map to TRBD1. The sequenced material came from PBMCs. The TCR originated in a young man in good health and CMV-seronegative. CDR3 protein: CASSPYHGTGDEKLFF. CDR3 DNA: TGCGCCAGCAGCCCTTACCACGGGACAGGGGATGAAAAACTGTTTTTT.